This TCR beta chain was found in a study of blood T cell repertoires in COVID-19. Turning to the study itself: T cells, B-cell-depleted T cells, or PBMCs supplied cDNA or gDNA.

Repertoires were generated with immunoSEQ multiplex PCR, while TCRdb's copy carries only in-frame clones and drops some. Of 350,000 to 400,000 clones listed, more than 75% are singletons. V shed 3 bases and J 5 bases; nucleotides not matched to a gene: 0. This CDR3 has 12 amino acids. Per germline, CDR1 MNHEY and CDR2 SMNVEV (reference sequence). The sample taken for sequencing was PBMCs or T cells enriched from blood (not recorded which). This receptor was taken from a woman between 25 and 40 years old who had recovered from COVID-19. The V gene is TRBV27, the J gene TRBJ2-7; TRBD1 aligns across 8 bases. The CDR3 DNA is TGTGCCAGCAGTTTGACAGGGGACGAGCAGTACTTC. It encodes CASSLTGDEQYF.